The 20 T cell receptor beta chains presented below share a single source sample, sequenced in a study of preoperative IRX-2 immunotherapy in early breast cancer. The method was immunoSEQ multiplex PCR; TCRdb's version includes in-frame clones alone and lacks a portion of them. This sample yields roughly 13,000 clones, of which around 90% are seen a single time; over 25% belongs to the top ten. The treatment here: preoperative locoregional IRX-2 cytokine immunotherapy. The sample was gathered from a patient treated with IRX-2 immunotherapy. The receptors here all came from a human donor with breast cancer.

The chain links TRBV7-9 to TRBJ1-2, with 10 bases lining up with TRBD1. Trimming at V came to 3 bases and at J to 8 bases, leaving 9 bases not matched to a gene. CDR1 and CDR2 from the germline V gene are SEHNR and FQNEAQ (reference sequence). There are 15 residues in the CDR3. The CDR3 DNA is TGTGCCAGCAGCTTCACCTCGGGACAGGGGAAGGGCTACACCTTC. Its translation is CASSFTSGQGKGYTF. Full variable domain (missing parts from reference TRBV7-9 and TRBJ1-2): DTGVSQNPRHKITKRGQNVTFRCDPISEHNRLYWYRQTLGQGPEFLTYFQNEAQLEKSRLLSDRFSAERPKGSFSTLEIQRTEQGDSAMYLCASSFTSGQGKGYTFGSGTRLTVV.

This clone has only one observation. DNA for the CDR3: TGTGCCAGCAGCTTCGGACAGTCCTCACCCCTCCACTTT. Protein product: CASSFGQSSPLHF. This chain joins TRBV7-3 and TRBJ1-6; possible D gene TRBD1, 6 bases. The CDR3 has 13 amino acids. Deletions cut 3 bases from V and 10 bases from J, with 10 bases between. Germline lookup yields CDR1 SGHTA and CDR2 FQGTGA.

The rearrangement joins TRBV9 to TRBJ1-1; no clear D gene. The length of the CDR3 is 13 residues. Trimming cost V 0 bases and J 5 bases, with 8 bases left between them. CDR1 and CDR2 (germline): SGDLS, YYNGEE. The CDR3 sequence: CASSVGVWTEAFF. CDR3 nucleotides: TGTGCCAGCAGCGTAGGTGTTTGGACTGAAGCTTTCTTT.

The chain has TRBV19 and TRBJ2-5, with TRBD1 matching 9 bases. This CDR3 is built from 15 residues. The germline gives CDR1 LNHDA, CDR2 SQIVND (reference sequence). The trim removed 3 bases at V and 4 bases at J, leaving 6 bases unmatched. As DNA, the CDR3 is TGTGCCAGTAGTATCGGGTCGGACAGGGGAGAGACCCAGTACTTC. This encodes CASSIGSDRGETQYF.

The chain recombines TRBV28 with TRBJ1-1; no firm D call. Germline V gives CDR1 MDHEN, CDR2 SYDVKM. The CDR3 sequence is 11 residues long. V lost 5 bases and J lost 5, with 6 bases in between. In DNA, the CDR3 is TGTGCCAGCAGTGTCGAAACTGAAGCTTTCTTT. Translated: CASSVETEAFF.

This rearrangement joins TRBV7-9 to TRBJ1-4; no clear D. The germline V gene has CDR1 SEHNR and CDR2 FQNEAQ (reference sequence). V lost 1 base to trimming and J lost 6 bases, with 12 bases between them. The CDR3 length is 15 residues. The CDR3 here is CASSLVKGGDEKLFF. CDR3 DNA: TGTGCCAGCAGCTTAGTCAAGGGAGGAGATGAAAAACTGTTTTTT.

The rearrangement links TRBV6-5 to TRBJ1-1, with 7 positions matching TRBD1. The CDR3 length is 14 residues. Germline lookup yields CDR1 MNHEY and CDR2 SVGAGI. V trimming: 8 bases; J trimming: 5 bases; junction bases outside the gene matches: 11. The DNA for the CDR3 is TGTGCCAGCGGTAGACAGGGTAAGAGGACTGAAGCTTTCTTT. Translation gives CASGRQGKRTEAFF.

The chain combines TRBV7-9 with TRBJ1-5; possible D gene TRBD1, 5 bases. Germline V gene sequence: CDR1 SEHNR, CDR2 FQNEAQ (reference sequence). V dropped 5 bases and J dropped 6 bases, with 14 bases sitting between them. The CDR3 contains 14 residues. The CDR3 is CASSIGQVGQPQHF. CDR3 DNA: TGTGCCAGCAGCATAGGACAAGTCGGTCAGCCCCAGCATTTT. Combining the CDR3 with reference TRBV7-9 and TRBJ1-5 gives the whole variable domain DTGVSQNPRHKITKRGQNVTFRCDPISEHNRLYWYRQTLGQGPEFLTYFQNEAQLEKSRLLSDRFSAERPKGSFSTLEIQRTEQGDSAMYLCASSIGQVGQPQHFGDGTRLSIL.

The chain uses TRBV18 and TRBJ1-5; maybe TRBD1 (5 bases). With 6 bases removed from V and 2 bases from J, the gap between germline ends came to 17 bases. The germline V gene encodes CDR1 KGHSH and CDR2 LQKENI. There are 16 residues in the CDR3. CDR3 region: CASSLGGIGGNQPQHF. The CDR3 DNA is TGTGCCAGCTCCCTCGGGGGTATTGGCGGCAATCAGCCCCAGCATTTT.

The chain combines TRBV19 with TRBJ1-4, with D possibly TRBD1 on 5 matching bases. V gave up 8 bases and J gave up 5 bases, with 15 bases separating them. The CDR3 spans 14 residues. Germline CDR1 LNHDA, CDR2 SQIVND (reference sequence). CDR3 in amino acids: CASSRGTANEKLFF. CDR3 coding DNA: TGTGCCAGTTCTCGGGGGACGGCAAATGAAAAACTGTTTTTT.

The chain combines TRBV14 with TRBJ2-5; 11 nucleotides align to TRBD1. The junction had 5 bases not matched to a gene; V was cut back by 1 base and J by 4 bases. Germline lookup yields CDR1 SGHDN and CDR2 FVKESK. This CDR3 comprises 16 residues. CDR3: CASSQVWTGGLETQYF. The CDR3 DNA is TGTGCCAGCAGCCAAGTCTGGACAGGGGGCCTAGAGACCCAGTACTTC.

The J gene is TRBJ2-5, the V gene TRBV19; D is unclear. CDR3 length: 14 residues. Between the trimmed V and J ends, which lost 3 bases and 7 bases, there was a span of 15 bases. CDR1 is LNHDA, CDR2 SQIVND, per germline (reference sequence). The CDR3 DNA reads as TGTGCCAGTAGTATTTACAACCAAGACCCGACCCAGTACTTC. Protein sequence: CASSIYNQDPTQYF.

J is TRBJ1-4 and V is TRBV10-3; 10 nucleotides agree with TRBD1. CDR3 length equals 13 residues. Germline assignment: CDR1 ENHRY and CDR2 SYGVKD. V was pared by 6 bases and J by 6 bases, with 1 base of the junction left unmatched. CDR3: CAISGQGDEKLFF. The CDR3 DNA sequence: TGTGCCATCAGCGGACAGGGGGATGAAAAACTGTTTTTT.

The rearrangement joins TRBV20-1 to TRBJ2-3; TRBD2 matches at 10 bases. This CDR3 is 11 amino acids long. Looked up from germline, CDR1 is DFQATT and CDR2 is SNEGSKA (reference sequence). The V and J ends lost 3 bases and 14 bases, in that order; junction bases with no gene match: 5. CDR3 amino acids: CSARMSGGGYF. The DNA of the CDR3 is TGCAGTGCTAGGATGAGCGGGGGGGGGTATTTT.

The J gene is TRBJ2-1, the V gene TRBV2; D is uncertain. Looked up from germline, CDR1 is SNHLY and CDR2 is FYNNEI. Deletions cut 7 bases from V and 0 bases from J, with 7 bases between. The CDR3 spans 13 residues. CDR3 coding DNA: TGTGCCAGCACCTCCGCCTCCTACAATGAGCAGTTCTTC. Translating gives CASTSASYNEQFF.

The chain combines TRBV28 with TRBJ1-6; a possible D gene is TRBD1 (6 bases). Germline values: CDR1 MDHEN, CDR2 SYDVKM. Trimming took off 7 bases at V and 11 bases at J, with 18 bases between the two ends. The CDR3 has 14 amino acids. This CDR3 is CASTQGGGATPLHF. The CDR3 DNA follows: TGTGCCAGCACCCAAGGGGGAGGGGCGACACCCCTCCACTTT.

The chain recombines TRBV11-1 with TRBJ1-6; TRBD1 agrees at 9 bases. The germline V gene has CDR1 SGHAT and CDR2 FQDESV (reference sequence). V lost 3 bases, J lost 9 bases, and 6 bases stayed unmatched. The CDR3 has 15 residues. DNA of the CDR3: TGTGCCAGCAGCTTTTCCCGGACAGGGGTTTCACCCCTCCACTTT. It encodes CASSFSRTGVSPLHF.

CDR3 coding DNA: TGCAGCGTTGAGTTAGACTATGGCTACACCTTC. It specifies CSVELDYGYTF. The rearrangement links TRBV29-1 to TRBJ1-2; D unresolved. Per the germline V gene, CDR1 is SQVTM and CDR2 is ANQGSEA. CDR3 length: 11 residues. V lost 3 bases to trimming and J lost 3 bases, with 5 bases between them.

The chain is built from TRBV2 and TRBJ1-2, with D perhaps TRBD1 (5 bases). V lost 4 bases and J lost 4, with 13 bases in between. This CDR3 has 14 residues. The germline gives CDR1 SNHLY, CDR2 FYNNEI. The CDR3 DNA reads as TGTGCCAGCAGTGGATTGACAGACTCCTATGGCTACACCTTC. Translation gives CASSGLTDSYGYTF.

V and J are TRBV7-9 and TRBJ1-2, with D perhaps matching TRBD1 (5 bases). Germline loops: CDR1 SEHNR, CDR2 FQNEAQ (reference sequence). V was pared by 4 bases and J by 4 bases, with 16 bases between. The CDR3 is 15 residues long. DNA for the CDR3: TGTGCCAGCAGCTCAAGGACGCAGGGAATCTATGGCTACACCTTC. As protein: CASSSRTQGIYGYTF. Variable domain in full (rest from reference TRBV7-9 and TRBJ1-2): DTGVSQNPRHKITKRGQNVTFRCDPISEHNRLYWYRQTLGQGPEFLTYFQNEAQLEKSRLLSDRFSAERPKGSFSTLEIQRTEQGDSAMYLCASSSRTQGIYGYTFGSGTRLTVV.